These 21 T cell receptor beta chains share one sample of origin, sequenced in a study of T cell changes during pregnancy in multiple sclerosis (dated by TCRdb to between 2018 and 2020). Libraries were constructed by the immunoSEQ multiplex PCR assay. The table was pulled from immuneACCESS by TCRdb, which kept in-frame rearrangements only. Such tables lose some clones; where checked, under half of the loss comes from unresolved V genes, and the rest has no known cause. The sample table holds roughly 80,000 clones, of which approximately 92% were seen once. Of the sample, approximately 0.99% is held by the ten largest clones. Source: peripheral blood, taken in the first trimester of pregnancy. These receptors all stem from a female donor with multiple sclerosis, enrolled in a pregnancy study.

In this sample, this clone turned up once. Other DNA variants within this sample encode the same CDR3. V usage is TRBV4-2 and J usage is TRBJ2-5, with a possible D match to TRBD2 (7 bases). The CDR3 sequence is 16 residues long. CDR1 and CDR2 from the germline V gene are LGHNA and YNFKEQ. V was trimmed by 0 bases and J by 5 bases, leaving 16 bases between them. In nucleotides, the CDR3 is TGTGCCAGCAGCCAAGAAGGTGGGGGGGCGCGGGAGACCCAGTACTTC. This codes for CASSQEGGGARETQYF.

This clone appeared a single time. The chain combines TRBV5-8 with TRBJ1-3, with a possible D match to TRBD1 (6 bases). V lost 4 bases and J 0 bases, leaving 11 bases between the germline ends. In germline, CDR1 is SGHTS, CDR2 YDEGEE. CDR3 length equals 15 residues. The DNA of the CDR3 is TGTGCCAGCAGCCGGGACATGATCTCTGGAAACACCATATATTTT. Translation: CASSRDMISGNTIYF.

CDR3 coding DNA: TGTGCCAGCAGCTCGTGGGACAGGCGGACAGACTCCTACGAGCAGTACTTC. It yields the protein CASSSWDRRTDSYEQYF. This sequence joins TRBV5-6 and TRBJ2-7; TRBD1 aligns across 8 bases. The germline gives CDR1 SGHDT, CDR2 YYEEEE. The CDR3 extends over 17 amino acids. J lost 0 bases, V lost 3 bases, and 11 bases had no gene match. Full variable domain (missing parts from reference TRBV5-6 and TRBJ2-7): DAGVTQSPTHLIKTRGQQVTLRCSPKSGHDTVSWYQQALGQGPQFIFQYYEEEERQRGNFPDRFSGHQFPNYSSELNVNALLLGDSALYLCASSSWDRRTDSYEQYFGPGTRLTVT.

CDR3 in amino acids: CASSVRGYTEAFF. CDR3 bases: TGTGCCAGCAGCGTACGGGGTTACACTGAAGCTTTCTTT. The chain links TRBV9 to TRBJ1-1; D unclear. The CDR3 is made up of 13 amino acids. Deletions cut 1 base from V and 3 bases from J, with 7 bases between. Looked up from germline, CDR1 is SGDLS and CDR2 is YYNGEE. Using reference TRBV9 and TRBJ1-1 for the parts outside the CDR3, the full variable domain is DSGVTQTPKHLITATGQRVTLRCSPRSGDLSVYWYQQSLDQGLQFLIQYYNGEERAKGNILERFSAQQFPDLHSELNLSSLELGDSALYFCASSVRGYTEAFFGQGTRLTVV.

CDR3 bases: TGTGCCAGTTCAAGGACTAGCACCGACAATGAGCAGTTCTTC. Protein: CASSRTSTDNEQFF. This chain connects TRBV19 to TRBJ2-1; 8 bases match TRBD2. V was pared by 8 bases and J by 5 bases, with 8 bases of the junction left unmatched. Germline CDR1 and CDR2: LNHDA and SQIVND (reference sequence). The CDR3 has 14 amino acids.

The chain recombines TRBV7-8 with TRBJ2-7; TRBD1 aligns across 7 bases. CDR1 SGHVS and CDR2 FQNEAQ come from the germline V gene. CDR3 length equals 15 residues. The V gene end was trimmed by 4 bases and the J gene end by 6 bases; junction bases not matched to a gene: 12. The CDR3 loop reads CASSSGTEGVSEQYF. CDR3 in DNA: TGTGCCAGCAGCTCAGGGACAGAGGGTGTTTCCGAGCAGTACTTC. Complete variable domain (other parts from reference TRBV7-8 and TRBJ2-7): GAGVSQSPRYKVAKRGQDVALRCDPISGHVSLFWYQQALGQGPEFLTYFQNEAQLDKSGLPSDRFFAERPEGSVSTLKIQRTQQEDSAVYLCASSSGTEGVSEQYFGPGTRLTVT.

This chain joins TRBV7-9 and TRBJ2-3; D gene unclear. This CDR3 is 12 amino acids long. V was shortened by 5 bases and J by 3 bases, with 6 bases between the two germline ends. Germline V gives CDR1 SEHNR, CDR2 FQNEAQ (reference sequence). CDR3 sequence (DNA): TGTGCCAGCAGCCCCGAGACAGATACGCAGTATTTT. It specifies CASSPETDTQYF.

The chain couples TRBV19 to TRBJ1-1; the D is unclear. The ends were cut back, 5 bases at V and 9 bases at J, with 16 bases in the middle. The CDR3 runs to 13 residues. Per the germline V gene, CDR1 is LNHDA and CDR2 is SQIVND (reference sequence). The CDR3 spells CASSGSSATQAFF. CDR3 coding DNA: TGTGCCAGTAGTGGCTCATCAGCGACCCAAGCTTTCTTT.

The rearrangement links TRBV7-2 to TRBJ1-5, with a possible D match to TRBD1 (5 bases). This CDR3 region has 13 residues. CDR1 is SGHTA and CDR2 is FQGNSA in the germline V gene. Trimming removed 3 bases from V and 7 bases from J, with 10 bases in between. In nucleotides, the CDR3 is TGTGCCAGCAGCTTTGGGGGGGAACAGCCCCAGCATTTT. Protein sequence: CASSFGGEQPQHF.

Worth noting for this clone: Since a much larger clone is just one base distant, this may be a read error. The chain recombines TRBV20-1 with TRBJ1-1; no definite D call. The ends were cut back, 0 bases at V and 4 bases at J, with 3 bases in the middle. Germline lookup yields CDR1 DFQATT and CDR2 SNEGSKA (reference sequence). The CDR3 sequence is 11 residues long. CDR3 in DNA: TGCAGTGCTAGAGACAGCACTGAAGCTTTCTTT. The encoded protein is CSARDSTEAFF.

The chain is built from TRBV7-2 and TRBJ1-5; D is unclear. Per germline, CDR1 SGHTA and CDR2 FQGNSA. The CDR3 runs to 13 residues. Trimming removed 1 base from V and 3 bases from J, with 4 bases in between. The CDR3 DNA reads TGTGCCAGCAGCTTAGACACCAATCAGCCCCAGCATTTT. Protein sequence: CASSLDTNQPQHF. The variable domain in full, completed from reference TRBV7-2 and TRBJ1-5, reads GAGVSQSPSNKVTEKGKDVELRCDPISGHTALYWYRQSLGQGLEFLIYFQGNSAPDKSGLPSDRFSAERTGGSVSTLTIQRTQQEDSAVYLCASSLDTNQPQHFGDGTRLSIL.

V usage is TRBV18 and J usage is TRBJ1-2; D is undetermined. The CDR3 length is 12 residues. The germline V gene has CDR1 KGHSH and CDR2 LQKENI. V lost 2 bases and J lost 6, with 7 bases in between. In DNA, the CDR3 is TGTGCCAGCTCACCAAATACTGATGGCTACACCTTC. Translation: CASSPNTDGYTF. Filled out from reference TRBV18 and TRBJ1-2, the complete variable domain reads NAGVMQNPRHLVRRRGQEARLRCSPMKGHSHVYWYRQLPEEGLKFMVYLQKENIIDESGMPKERFSAEFPKEGPSILRIQQVVRGDSAAYFCASSPNTDGYTFGSGTRLTVV.

The CDR3 protein is CASSLYRGRYIQYF. The CDR3 nucleotides read TGTGCCAGCAGTCTCTACAGGGGGCGATACATTCAGTACTTC. The rearrangement uses TRBV28 and TRBJ2-4; TRBD1 matches 9 bases. CDR1 and CDR2 (germline): MDHEN, SYDVKM. The CDR3 spans 14 residues. With 5 bases clipped from V and 8 bases from J, the junction kept 7 bases outside the gene matches.

The chain recombines TRBV7-6 with TRBJ2-7; 7 bases map to TRBD1. V was clipped by 4 bases and J by 5 bases; unmatched bases: 8. The CDR3 spans 14 residues. Germline V gene lookup returns CDR1 SGHVS and CDR2 FNYEAQ. The CDR3 here is CASSYAQQGNEQYF. CDR3 DNA: TGTGCCAGCAGCTACGCGCAACAGGGGAACGAGCAGTACTTC. The full variable domain, in which reference TRBV7-6 and TRBJ2-7 provide the parts outside the CDR3, is GAGVSQSPRYKVTKRGQDVALRCDPISGHVSLYWYRQALGQGPEFLTYFNYEAQQDKSGLPNDRFSAERPEGSISTLTIQRTEQRDSAMYRCASSYAQQGNEQYFGPGTRLTVT.

The CDR3 loop reads CASSLGGGWRDEQFF. CDR3 bases: TGTGCCAGCAGCCTTGGTGGGGGCTGGCGGGATGAGCAGTTCTTC. This sequence joins TRBV7-3 and TRBJ2-1, with a possible D match to TRBD1 (6 bases). This CDR3 has 15 amino acids. Germline CDR1 reads SGHTA; CDR2 reads FQGTGA. V dropped 5 bases and J dropped 8 bases, with 19 bases sitting between them. The full variable domain, rest sourced from reference TRBV7-3 and TRBJ2-1, is GAGVSQTPSNKVTEKGKYVELRCDPISGHTALYWYRQSLGQGPEFLIYFQGTGAADDSGLPNDRFFAVRPEGSVSTLKIQRTERGDSAVYLCASSLGGGWRDEQFFGPGTRLTVL.

The CDR3 nucleotides are TGTGCCAGCAGCCCTGAGGGGGCGGGAAACTATGGCTACACCTTC. It encodes CASSPEGAGNYGYTF. This chain joins TRBV25-1 and TRBJ1-2; 7 nucleotides match TRBD1. The germline V gene has CDR1 MGHDK and CDR2 SYGVNS. V trimming: 6 bases; J trimming: 2 bases; junction bases outside the gene matches: 9. CDR3 length: 15 residues.

The chain has TRBV7-6 and TRBJ2-1, with a possible D match to TRBD2 (5 bases). Germline V lookup: CDR1 SGHVS, CDR2 FNYEAQ. The CDR3 spans 14 residues. V was trimmed by 0 bases and J by 6 bases, leaving 9 bases between them. Here the CDR3 reads CASSLALASNEQFF. The CDR3 nucleotides read TGTGCCAGCAGCTTAGCCCTAGCCTCCAATGAGCAGTTCTTC.

The J gene is TRBJ2-7, the V gene TRBV7-9; 11 bases agree with TRBD2. Unmatched junction bases numbered 2, after V lost 3 bases and J lost 4 bases. Germline V lookup: CDR1 SEHNR, CDR2 FQNEAQ (reference sequence). CDR3 length: 14 residues. The CDR3 is CASSFSGREYEQYF. The CDR3 DNA reads TGTGCCAGCAGCTTTAGCGGGAGGGAATACGAGCAGTACTTC.

The rearrangement joins TRBV18 to TRBJ2-3; D may be TRBD2 (5 bases). The V end lost 1 base, the J end lost 0 bases, and 8 bases lay between the germline ends. Germline loops: CDR1 KGHSH, CDR2 LQKENI. This CDR3 contains 15 residues. This CDR3 reads CASSPLLASTDTQYF. As DNA, the CDR3 is TGTGCCAGCTCACCACTGCTAGCTAGCACAGATACGCAGTATTTT.

The V call is TRBV6-1, the J call TRBJ1-2; D gene unclear. V was clipped by 4 bases and J by 4 bases, with 10 bases between them. The CDR3 is 13 residues long. Germline lookup yields CDR1 MNHNS and CDR2 SASEGT. The DNA of the CDR3 is TGTGCCAGCAGTGTTGAGGGCAGCTATGGCTACACCTTC. Translating gives CASSVEGSYGYTF.

The V and J genes are TRBV6-5 and TRBJ1-6; 9 bases agree with TRBD1. The ends lost 0 bases at V and 5 bases at J; junction bases unmatched: 2. This CDR3 is built from 16 residues. From germline, CDR1 is MNHEY and CDR2 SVGAGI. CDR3: CASSYSGTGNNSPLHF. DNA for the CDR3: TGTGCCAGCAGTTACTCGGGGACAGGGAATAATTCACCCCTCCACTTT.